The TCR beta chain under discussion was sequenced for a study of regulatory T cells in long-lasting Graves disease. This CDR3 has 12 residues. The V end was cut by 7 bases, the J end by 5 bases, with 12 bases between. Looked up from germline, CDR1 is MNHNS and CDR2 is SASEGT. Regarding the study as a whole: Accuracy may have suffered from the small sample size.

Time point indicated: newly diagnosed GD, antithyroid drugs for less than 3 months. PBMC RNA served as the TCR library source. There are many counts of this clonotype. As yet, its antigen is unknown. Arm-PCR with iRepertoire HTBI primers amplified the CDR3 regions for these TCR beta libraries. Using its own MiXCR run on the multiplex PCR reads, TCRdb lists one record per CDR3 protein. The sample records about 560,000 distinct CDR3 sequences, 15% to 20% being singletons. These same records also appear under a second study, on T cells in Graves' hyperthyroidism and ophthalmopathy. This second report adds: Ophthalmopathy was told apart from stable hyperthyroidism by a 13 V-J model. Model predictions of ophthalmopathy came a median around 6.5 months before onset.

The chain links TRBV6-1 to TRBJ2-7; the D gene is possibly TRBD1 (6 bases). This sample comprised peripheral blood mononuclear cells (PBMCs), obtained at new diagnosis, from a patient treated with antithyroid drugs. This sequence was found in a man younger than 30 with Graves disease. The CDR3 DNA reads TGTGCCAGCAAAGCAGGGGACCACGAGCAGTACTTC. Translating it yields CASKAGDHEQYF.